Listed below are T cell receptor beta chains from one sample, sequenced in a study of CD8 T cells in ankylosing spondylitis. TCRdb itself ran the 5' RACE reads through MiXCR, one entry per CDR3 protein. The table has about 160,000 distinct CDR3 sequences, 15% to 20% seen once. The specimen sequenced was blood, either unsorted or a sorted T cell fraction (not recorded which). Receptors originate from a male donor with ankylosing spondylitis or in good health (not recorded which). Each CDR3 is given with its conserved first and last residue. The D gene is left open where the match is weak. Where a row states a size, it is once, few, many or the class of an expanded clone; other rows omit it.

V gene	clone size	D gene	J gene	CDR3 DNA	CDR3 protein
TRBV2	NA	NA	TRBJ1-5	TGTGCCAGCAGTGAGGGCAGGGGAAAAGGTCAGCCCCAGCATTTT	CASSEGRGKGQPQHF
TRBV28	many	NA	TRBJ1-2	TGTGCCAGCAGTCCCTCCGGAGGGACTAGTTACTATGGCTACACCTTC	CASSPSGGTSYYGYTF
TRBV11-2	many	NA	TRBJ2-3	TGTGCCAGCAGCTTGCAGACAGATACGCAGTATTTT	CASSLQTDTQYF
TRBV5-1	many	TRBD1	TRBJ1-3	TGCGCCAGCAGCGTAATGGGACAGAGCTCTGGAAACACCATATATTTT	CASSVMGQSSGNTIYF
TRBV7-9	NA	NA	TRBJ2-1	TGTGCCAGCAGCTTAGTCCGGGGAAAGTCCTACAATGAGCAGTTCTTC	CASSLVRGKSYNEQFF
TRBV20-1	many	NA	TRBJ2-7	TGCAGTGCTAGAGATCCGGGGAGGTCTAGGAAGCAGTACTTC	CSARDPGRSRKQYF
TRBV5-1	many	TRBD2	TRBJ2-2	TGCGCCAGCAGCTCGGGACTAGCGGGAGTGGTCGGGGAGCTGTTTTTT	CASSSGLAGVVGELFF
TRBV5-1	NA	NA	TRBJ1-1	TGCGCCAGCAGCTTAGGACAGTCTGAAGCTTTCTTT	CASSLGQSEAFF
TRBV28	NA	TRBD2	TRBJ2-2	TGTGCCAGCAGTTTAGCGGGAGGGCCTGACGGGGAGCTGTTTTTT	CASSLAGGPDGELFF
TRBV29-1	few	TRBD2	TRBJ2-2	TGCAGCGTTGTCATTAGCGGGAGGGCCGCCGGGGAGCTGTTTTTT	CSVVISGRAAGELFF
TRBV14	many	NA	TRBJ1-1	TGTGCCAGCAGCCCGTCCAGTGGAACTGAAGCTTTCTTT	CASSPSSGTEAFF
TRBV15	NA	NA	TRBJ1-4	TGTACCACCAGCAGAGATCGAATAACCGGGGAAAAACTGTTTTTT	CTTSRDRITGEKLFF
TRBV5-1	NA	NA	TRBJ2-3	TGCGCCAGCAGCCAAGACCAAATGCGCACAGATACGCAGTATTTT	CASSQDQMRTDTQYF
TRBV3-1	few	TRBD2	TRBJ2-1	TGTGCCAGCAGCCAGGATCCCGGGATAGCGGGAGGGCCATTGGATGAGCAGTTCTTC	CASSQDPGIAGGPLDEQFF
TRBV5-5	NA	NA	TRBJ2-7	TGTGCCAGCAGCTACCTCCAGGGTTTTTCCTACGAGCAGTACTTC	CASSYLQGFSYEQYF
TRBV20-1	many	NA	TRBJ2-7	TGCAGTGCTAGAGTACAGGAGCGTTTCGACGAGCAGTACTTC	CSARVQERFDEQYF
TRBV7-9	NA	NA	TRBJ2-2	TGTGCCAGCAGCCTGGACGGAGGCTCCGGGGAGCTGTTTTTT	CASSLDGGSGELFF
TRBV24-1	many	TRBD2	TRBJ2-1	TGTGCCACCAGTGATCCCACGCCTGGGGGACTAGCGGCCGGCAATGAGCAGTTCTTC	CATSDPTPGGLAAGNEQFF
TRBV4-1	many	NA	TRBJ2-2	TGCGCCAGCAGCCTAGGACTGTTCACCGGGGAGCTGTTTTTT	CASSLGLFTGELFF
TRBV9	NA	NA	TRBJ2-3	TGTGCCAGCAGCGTAAGGCCCCGGGGCTCCTCCACAGATACGCAGTATTTT	CASSVRPRGSSTDTQYF
TRBV12-3/TRBV12-4	many	TRBD1	TRBJ2-4	TGTGCCAGCAGAACAGGGGCGACCAAAAACATTCAGTACTTC	CASRTGATKNIQYF
TRBV4-1	few	TRBD2	TRBJ2-2	TGCGCCAGCAGCCAATTCGGACTAGCGGGATCGACGAGCACCGGGGAGCTGTTTTTT	CASSQFGLAGSTSTGELFF
TRBV5-4	NA	TRBD2	TRBJ2-1	TGTGCCAGCAGCCGAGGGACTAGCGGCTCCTACAATGAGCAGTTCTTC	CASSRGTSGSYNEQFF
TRBV28	many	NA	TRBJ1-2	TGTGCCAGCAGTCAATATCCCCCGGCAGGGCTAAACTATGGCTACACCTTC	CASSQYPPAGLNYGYTF
TRBV5-1	many	TRBD2	TRBJ2-1	TGCGCCAGCCGGACTAGCGGGACCCACCGGGGTTGCTCCTACAATGAGCAGTTCTTC	CASRTSGTHRGCSYNEQFF
TRBV7-9	NA	NA	TRBJ1-5	TGTGCCAGCAGCTTAGTTGAGGGTCAGCCCCAGCATTTT	CASSLVEGQPQHF
TRBV4-1	many	TRBD2	TRBJ2-3	TGCGCCAGCAAACTCACGGGAGGGCCAGACACAGATACGCAGTATTTT	CASKLTGGPDTDTQYF
TRBV7-3	few	NA	TRBJ1-3	TGTGCCAGCAGCCCAAACTCTGGAAACACCATATATTTT	CASSPNSGNTIYF
TRBV20-1	many	TRBD1	TRBJ2-7	TGCAGTGCTCCCGCGAGGGGGCTTAACTACGAGCAGTACTTC	CSAPARGLNYEQYF
TRBV6-5	NA	NA	TRBJ1-6	TGTGCCAGCAGTTCCGGGACATGGAGGGATTCACCCCTCTACTTT	CASSSGTWRDSPLYF
TRBV12-3/TRBV12-4	few	TRBD2	TRBJ2-7	TGTGCCAGCAGCCTGAGCGGGACGAAAGACGAGCAGTACTTC	CASSLSGTKDEQYF
TRBV7-9	few	NA	TRBJ2-3	TGTGCCAGCACGGGTAACACAGATACGCAGTATTTT	CASTGNTDTQYF
TRBV5-1	once	TRBD1	TRBJ1-2	TGCGCCAGCAGGGGACAGGGGCTGGGCTATGGCTACACCTTC	CASRGQGLGYGYTF
TRBV10-1	NA	NA	TRBJ1-1	TGCGCCAGCGCGAAGACAGGGAACACTGAAGCTTTCTTT	CASAKTGNTEAFF
TRBV12-3/TRBV12-4	many	TRBD2	TRBJ2-7	TGTGCCAGCAGTCCCGGACTAGCGGTCTACGAGCAGTACTTC	CASSPGLAVYEQYF
TRBV20-1	few	NA	TRBJ2-3	TGCAGTGCTAAGGGACCAGATACGCAGTATTTT	CSAKGPDTQYF
TRBV5-1	many	NA	TRBJ2-2	TGCGCCAGCAGTCCAGCGGATCCGAACACCGGGGAGCTGTTTTTT	CASSPADPNTGELFF
TRBV29-1	many	TRBD1	TRBJ2-7	TGCAGCGTTTGCTACAGGGGCTCCTACGAGCAGTACTTC	CSVCYRGSYEQYF
TRBV12-3/TRBV12-4	many	NA	TRBJ1-3	TGTGCCAGCAGTTTTCAGGGCCCCTCTGGAAACACCATATATTTT	CASSFQGPSGNTIYF
TRBV15	NA	NA	TRBJ1-1	TGTGCCACCAGCAGAGATCCACGGGGAACTGAAGCTTTCTTT	CATSRDPRGTEAFF
TRBV20-1	few	NA	TRBJ1-2	TGCAGTGCTAGAGATCTTGGAGGGGAGGAATATGGCTACACCTTC	CSARDLGGEEYGYTF
TRBV19	few	NA	TRBJ1-4	TGTGCCAGTAGTATAGATACCCCCCGGACGCCGTGGTGGGAAAAACTGTTTTTT	CASSIDTPRTPWWEKLFF
TRBV29-1	many	NA	TRBJ1-1	TGCAGCGTTGAAGAGGGAGGGGGTAAGGCTTTCTTT	CSVEEGGGKAFF